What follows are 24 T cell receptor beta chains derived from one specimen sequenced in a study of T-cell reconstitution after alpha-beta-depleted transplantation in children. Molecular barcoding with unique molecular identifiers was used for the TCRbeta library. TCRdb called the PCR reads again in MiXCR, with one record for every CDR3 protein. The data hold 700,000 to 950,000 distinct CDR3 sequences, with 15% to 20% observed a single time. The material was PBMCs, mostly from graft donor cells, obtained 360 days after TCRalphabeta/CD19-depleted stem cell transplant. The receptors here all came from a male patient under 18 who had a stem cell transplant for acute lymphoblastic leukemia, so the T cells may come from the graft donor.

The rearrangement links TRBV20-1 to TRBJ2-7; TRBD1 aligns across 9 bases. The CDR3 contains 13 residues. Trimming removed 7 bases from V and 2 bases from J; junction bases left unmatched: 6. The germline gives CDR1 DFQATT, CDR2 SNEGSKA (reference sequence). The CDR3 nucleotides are TGCAGTGAACAGGGGGCAAGCCCCTACGAGCAGTACTTC. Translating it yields CSEQGASPYEQYF.

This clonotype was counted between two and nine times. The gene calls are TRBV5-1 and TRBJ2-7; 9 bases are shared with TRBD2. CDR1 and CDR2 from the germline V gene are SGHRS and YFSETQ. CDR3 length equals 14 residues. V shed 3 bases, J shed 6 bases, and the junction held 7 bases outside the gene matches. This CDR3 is CASSSTSGRGEQYF. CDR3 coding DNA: TGCGCCAGCAGCTCCACTAGCGGGCGGGGCGAGCAGTACTTC.

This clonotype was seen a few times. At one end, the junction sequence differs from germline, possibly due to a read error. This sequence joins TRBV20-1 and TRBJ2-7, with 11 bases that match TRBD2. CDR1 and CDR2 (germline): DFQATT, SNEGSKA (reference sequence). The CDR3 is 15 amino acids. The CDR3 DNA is TGCAGTGCTCCTACCAGACTAGCGGGAACCTATGAGCAGTACTTC. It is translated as CSAPTRLAGTYEQYF.

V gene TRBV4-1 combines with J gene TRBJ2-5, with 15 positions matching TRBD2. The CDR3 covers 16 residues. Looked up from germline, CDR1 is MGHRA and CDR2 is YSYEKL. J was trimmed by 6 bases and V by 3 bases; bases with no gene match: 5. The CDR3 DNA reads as TGCGCCAGCAGCCACCCGGGACTAGCGGGAGGAAAGACCCAGTACTTC. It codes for CASSHPGLAGGKTQYF.

CDR3 protein: CASSLAPGITTGNTIYF. CDR3 sequence (DNA): TGCGCCAGCAGCTTGGCCCCGGGAATAACGACTGGAAACACCATATATTTT. This chain connects TRBV5-1 to TRBJ1-3; D is ambiguous. From germline, CDR1 is SGHRS and CDR2 YFSETQ. Deletions cut 0 bases from V and 2 bases from J, with 15 bases between. The CDR3 covers 17 residues. Based on the CDR3 plus reference TRBV5-1 and TRBJ1-3, the full variable domain is KAGVTQTPRYLIKTRGQQVTLSCSPISGHRSVSWYQQTPGQGLQFLFEYFSETQRNKGNFPGRFSGRQFSNSRSEMNVSTLELGDSALYLCASSLAPGITTGNTIYFGEGSWLTVV.

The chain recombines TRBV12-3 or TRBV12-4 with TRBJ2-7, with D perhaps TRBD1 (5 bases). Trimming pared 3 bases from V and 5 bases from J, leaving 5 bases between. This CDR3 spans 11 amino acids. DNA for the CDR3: TGTGCCAGCAGTTTCAGGGACGAGCAGTACTTC. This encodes CASSFRDEQYF.

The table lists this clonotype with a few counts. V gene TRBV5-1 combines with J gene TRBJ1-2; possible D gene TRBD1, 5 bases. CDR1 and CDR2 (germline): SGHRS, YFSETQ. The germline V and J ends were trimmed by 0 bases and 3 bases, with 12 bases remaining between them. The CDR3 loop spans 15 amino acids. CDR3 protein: CASSLEDSLYYGYTF. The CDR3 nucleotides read TGCGCCAGCAGCTTGGAAGACAGCCTCTACTATGGCTACACCTTC.

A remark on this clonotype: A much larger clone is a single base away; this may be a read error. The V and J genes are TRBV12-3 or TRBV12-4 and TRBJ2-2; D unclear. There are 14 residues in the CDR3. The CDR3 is CGSSFELNTGELFF. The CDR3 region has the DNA TGTGGCAGCAGTTTCGAACTGAACACCGGGGAGCTGTTTTTT.

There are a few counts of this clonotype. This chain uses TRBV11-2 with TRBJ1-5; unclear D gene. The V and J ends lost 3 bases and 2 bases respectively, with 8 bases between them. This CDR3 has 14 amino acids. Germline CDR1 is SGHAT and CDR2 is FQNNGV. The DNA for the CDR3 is TGTGCCAGCAGCTTCACTATTGGCAATCAGCCCCAGCATTTT. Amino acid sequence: CASSFTIGNQPQHF.

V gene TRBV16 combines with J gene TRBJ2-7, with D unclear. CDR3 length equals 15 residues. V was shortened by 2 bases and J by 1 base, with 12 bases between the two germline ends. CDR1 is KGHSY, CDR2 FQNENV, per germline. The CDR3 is CASSQNGARSYEQYF. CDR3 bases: TGTGCCAGCAGCCAAAATGGCGCCAGGTCCTACGAGCAGTACTTC.

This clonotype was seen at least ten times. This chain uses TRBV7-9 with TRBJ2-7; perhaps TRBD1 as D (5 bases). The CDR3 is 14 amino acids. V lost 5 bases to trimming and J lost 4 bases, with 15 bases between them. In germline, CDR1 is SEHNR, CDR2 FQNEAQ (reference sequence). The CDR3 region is CASSGRQTEYEQYF. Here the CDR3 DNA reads TGTGCCAGCAGCGGGCGCCAGACAGAGTACGAGCAGTACTTC.

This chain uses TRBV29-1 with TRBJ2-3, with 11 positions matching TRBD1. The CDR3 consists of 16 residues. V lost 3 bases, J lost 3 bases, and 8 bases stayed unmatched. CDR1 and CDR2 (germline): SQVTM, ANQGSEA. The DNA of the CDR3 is TGCAGCGTTGACTCGGACAGGGGGCGCGGAACAGATACGCAGTATTTT. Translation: CSVDSDRGRGTDTQYF.

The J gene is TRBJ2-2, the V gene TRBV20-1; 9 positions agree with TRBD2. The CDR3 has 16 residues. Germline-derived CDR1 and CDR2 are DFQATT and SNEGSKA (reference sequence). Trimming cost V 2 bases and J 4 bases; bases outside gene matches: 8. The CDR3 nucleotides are TGCAGTGCTAGAAAGCTGGCTAGCGGGACCACCGGGGAGCTGTTTTTT. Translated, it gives CSARKLASGTTGELFF.

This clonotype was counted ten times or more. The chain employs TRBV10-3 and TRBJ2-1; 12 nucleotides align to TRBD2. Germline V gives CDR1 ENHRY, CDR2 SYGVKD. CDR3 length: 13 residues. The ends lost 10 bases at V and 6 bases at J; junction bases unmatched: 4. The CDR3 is CATGLAGINEQFF. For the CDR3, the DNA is TGTGCCACCGGACTAGCGGGGATCAATGAGCAGTTCTTC.

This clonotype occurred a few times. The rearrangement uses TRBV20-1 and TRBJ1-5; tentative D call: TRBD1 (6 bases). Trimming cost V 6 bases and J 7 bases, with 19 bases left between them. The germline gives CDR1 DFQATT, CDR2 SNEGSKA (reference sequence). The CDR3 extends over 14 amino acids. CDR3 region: CSADEPRGKQPQHF. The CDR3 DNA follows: TGCAGTGCCGACGAACCGAGGGGGAAACAGCCCCAGCATTTT.

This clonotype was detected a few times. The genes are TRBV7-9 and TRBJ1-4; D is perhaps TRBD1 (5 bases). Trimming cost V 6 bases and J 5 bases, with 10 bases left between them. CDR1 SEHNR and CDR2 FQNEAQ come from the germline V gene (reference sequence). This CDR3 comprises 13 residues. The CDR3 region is CASSRKGNEKLFF. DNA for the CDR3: TGTGCCAGCAGTCGTAAGGGGAATGAAAAACTGTTTTTT.

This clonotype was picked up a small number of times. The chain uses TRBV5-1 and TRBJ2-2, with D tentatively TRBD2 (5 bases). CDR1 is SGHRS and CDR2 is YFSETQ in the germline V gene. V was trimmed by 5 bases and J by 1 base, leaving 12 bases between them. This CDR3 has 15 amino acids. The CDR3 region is CASSPTAGNTGELFF. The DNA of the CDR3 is TGCGCCAGCAGTCCAACCGCGGGGAACACCGGGGAGCTGTTTTTT.

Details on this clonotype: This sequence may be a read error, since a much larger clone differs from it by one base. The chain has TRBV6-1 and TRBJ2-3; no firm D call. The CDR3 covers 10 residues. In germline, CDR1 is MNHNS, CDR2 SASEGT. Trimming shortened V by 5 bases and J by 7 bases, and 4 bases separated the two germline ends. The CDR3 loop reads CASSFHTQYF. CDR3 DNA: TGTGCCAGCAGTTTCCATACGCAGTATTTT.

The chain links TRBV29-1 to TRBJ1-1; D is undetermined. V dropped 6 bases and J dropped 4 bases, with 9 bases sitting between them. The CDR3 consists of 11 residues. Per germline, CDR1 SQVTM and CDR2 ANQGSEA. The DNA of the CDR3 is TGCAGCGTCCTGGGAGCCACTGAAGCTTTCTTT. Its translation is CSVLGATEAFF.

The CDR3 region is CASSYSIFLGGGETQYF. Here the CDR3 DNA reads TGTGCCAGCAGTTACTCGATTTTTCTAGGGGGCGGAGAGACCCAGTACTTC. This chain links TRBV6-2 or TRBV6-3 with TRBJ2-5; 7 positions agree with TRBD1. V gave up 0 bases and J gave up 4 bases; unmatched junction bases: 11. The CDR3 runs to 17 residues. Germline CDR1 MNHEY, CDR2 SVGEGT.

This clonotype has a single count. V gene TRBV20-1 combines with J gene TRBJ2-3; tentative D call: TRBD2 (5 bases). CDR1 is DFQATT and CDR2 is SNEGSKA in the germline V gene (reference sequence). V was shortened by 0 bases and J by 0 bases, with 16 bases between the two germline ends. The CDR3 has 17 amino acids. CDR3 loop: CSARDLTRGHSTDTQYF. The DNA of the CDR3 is TGCAGTGCTAGAGATCTTACCCGGGGTCATAGCACAGATACGCAGTATTTT.

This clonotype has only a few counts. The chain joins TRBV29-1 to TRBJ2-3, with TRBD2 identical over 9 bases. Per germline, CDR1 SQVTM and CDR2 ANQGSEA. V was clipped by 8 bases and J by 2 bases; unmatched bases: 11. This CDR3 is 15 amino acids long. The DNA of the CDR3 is TGCAGCTTATTCCAGCGGGAGGACTTCACAGATACGCAGTATTTT. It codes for CSLFQREDFTDTQYF.

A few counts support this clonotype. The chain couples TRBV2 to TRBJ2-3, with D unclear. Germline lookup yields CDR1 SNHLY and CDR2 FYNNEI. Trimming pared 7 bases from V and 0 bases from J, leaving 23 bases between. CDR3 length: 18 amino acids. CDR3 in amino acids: CASNIPRVLNPSTDTQYF. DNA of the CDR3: TGTGCCAGCAACATCCCGCGTGTGCTTAATCCTAGCACAGATACGCAGTATTTT.

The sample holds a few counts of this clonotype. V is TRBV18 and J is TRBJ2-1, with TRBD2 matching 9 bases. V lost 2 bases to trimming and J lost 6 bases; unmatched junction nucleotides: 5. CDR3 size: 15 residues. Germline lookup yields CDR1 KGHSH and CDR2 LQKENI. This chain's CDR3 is CASSPSLAGPNEQFF. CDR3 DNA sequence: TGTGCCAGCTCACCAAGTCTAGCGGGGCCCAATGAGCAGTTCTTC.